This TCR beta chain was identified in a study of cytomegalovirus exposure and HLA in healthy donors. Study-level findings and limits: Equally common other TCR beta chains were less clonally expanded than HLA-associated ones, a later analysis found. TCR beta sequences reportedly predicted most subjects' HLA-A and HLA-B alleles accurately.

About this clone itself: Antigen unknown.

PCR involved 60 Vbeta and 13 Jbeta primers. Produced via immunoSEQ multiplex PCR; TCRdb's table is partial and in-frame only. The profile shows about 83,000 clones, around 81% of them singletons. The CDR3 extends over 12 amino acids. Germline V lookup: CDR1 LNHNV, CDR2 YYDKDF (reference sequence). The V gene lost 5 bases and the J gene lost 5 bases, with 9 bases spanning the gap. The sequenced material came from PBMCs. The J gene is TRBJ1-1, the V gene TRBV15, with no clear D. This clonotype was obtained from a young man in good health and CMV-seropositive. CDR3 residues: CATSRSETEAFF. CDR3 DNA sequence: TGTGCCACCAGCCGCTCGGAGACTGAAGCTTTCTTT.